This TCR beta chain stems from a study of cytomegalovirus exposure and HLA in healthy donors. A word on this clone: Antigen: not known.

Points from the study as a whole: The authors confirmed in vitro that a few CMV-associated chains were specific for CMV antigens. Later, TCR association rates were found to vary by HLA locus, highest for DRB1 and lowest for HLA-C.

Healthy individuals who donated bone marrow served as the donors. Despite likely unrecorded immune exposures, the donors were nominally healthy at the time of sampling. The PCR employed 60 Vbeta primers together with 13 Jbeta primers. This table comes from immunoSEQ multiplex PCR, and its TCRdb copy is limited to in-frame clones, with some not included. Counted here are some 220,000 clones, about 89% occurring once; the ten biggest clones make up around 1%. Germline assignment: CDR1 LNHDA and CDR2 SQIVND (reference sequence). This CDR3 region has 14 residues. The J segment lost 7 bases and the V segment lost 6 bases, leaving 6 bases of the junction unmatched.

The sequence came from a young woman in good health and CMV-seronegative. This rearrangement joins TRBV19 to TRBJ1-4, with 9 positions matching TRBD1. The material sequenced was PBMCs. The CDR3 region has the DNA TGTGCCAGTAGGGGGACAGGGAGGAGTGAAAAACTGTTTTTT. Encoded protein: CASRGTGRSEKLFF.